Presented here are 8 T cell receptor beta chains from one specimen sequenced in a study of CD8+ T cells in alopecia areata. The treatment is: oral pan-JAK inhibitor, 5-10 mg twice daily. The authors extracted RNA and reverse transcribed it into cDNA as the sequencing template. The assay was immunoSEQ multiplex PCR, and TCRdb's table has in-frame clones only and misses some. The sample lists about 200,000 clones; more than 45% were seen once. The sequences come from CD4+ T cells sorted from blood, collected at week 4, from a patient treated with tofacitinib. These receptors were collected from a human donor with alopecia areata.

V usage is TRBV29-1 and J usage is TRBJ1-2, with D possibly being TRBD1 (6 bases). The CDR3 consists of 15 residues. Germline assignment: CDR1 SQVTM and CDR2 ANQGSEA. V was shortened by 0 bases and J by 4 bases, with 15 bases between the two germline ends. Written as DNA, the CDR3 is TGCAGCGTTGAAGACAGGACAGTTACACTCTATGGCTACACCTTC. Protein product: CSVEDRTVTLYGYTF. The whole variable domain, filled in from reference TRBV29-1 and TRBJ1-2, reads SAVISQKPSRDICQRGTSLTIQCQVDSQVTMMFWYRQQPGQSLTLIATANQGSEATYESGFVIDKFPISRPNLTFSTLTVSNMSPEDSSIYLCSVEDRTVTLYGYTFGSGTRLTVV.

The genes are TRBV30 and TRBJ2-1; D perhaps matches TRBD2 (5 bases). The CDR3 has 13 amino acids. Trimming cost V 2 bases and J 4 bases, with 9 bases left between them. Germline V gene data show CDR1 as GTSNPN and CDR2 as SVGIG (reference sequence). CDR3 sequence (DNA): TGTGCCTGGAGTACGACTACTTACAATGAGCAGTTCTTC. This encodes CAWSTTTYNEQFF.

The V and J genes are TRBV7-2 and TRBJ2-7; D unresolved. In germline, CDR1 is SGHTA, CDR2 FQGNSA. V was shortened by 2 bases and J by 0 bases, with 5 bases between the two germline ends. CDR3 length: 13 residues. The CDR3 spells CASSLLRSYEQYF. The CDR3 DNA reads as TGTGCCAGCAGCTTACTCCGCTCCTACGAGCAGTACTTC.

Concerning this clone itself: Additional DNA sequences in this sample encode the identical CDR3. The chain's CDR3 is CSVEGLANTEAFF. The DNA for the CDR3 is TGCAGCGTTGAAGGATTGGCGAACACTGAAGCTTTCTTT. This rearrangement joins TRBV29-1 to TRBJ1-1; no definite D call. Trimming shortened V by 1 base and J by 1 base, and 7 bases separated the two germline ends. The V gene's germline CDR1 is SQVTM and CDR2 ANQGSEA. The CDR3 sequence is 13 residues long. Looking up the rest from reference TRBV29-1 and TRBJ1-1 gives the full variable domain: SAVISQKPSRDICQRGTSLTIQCQVDSQVTMMFWYRQQPGQSLTLIATANQGSEATYESGFVIDKFPISRPNLTFSTLTVSNMSPEDSSIYLCSVEGLANTEAFFGQGTRLTVV.

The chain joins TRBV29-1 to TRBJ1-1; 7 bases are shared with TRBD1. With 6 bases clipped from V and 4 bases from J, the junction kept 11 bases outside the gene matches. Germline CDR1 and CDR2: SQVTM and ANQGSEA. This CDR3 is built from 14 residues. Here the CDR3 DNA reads TGCAGCGTCGGGGAGACAGGGCTCTCCACTGAAGCTTTCTTT. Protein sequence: CSVGETGLSTEAFF.

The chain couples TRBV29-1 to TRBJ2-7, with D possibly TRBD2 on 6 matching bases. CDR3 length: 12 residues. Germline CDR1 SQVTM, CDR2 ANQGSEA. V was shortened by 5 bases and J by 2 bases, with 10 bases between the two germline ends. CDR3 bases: TGCAGCGTTCGGGGGTCGACCTACGAGCAGTACTTC. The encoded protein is CSVRGSTYEQYF.

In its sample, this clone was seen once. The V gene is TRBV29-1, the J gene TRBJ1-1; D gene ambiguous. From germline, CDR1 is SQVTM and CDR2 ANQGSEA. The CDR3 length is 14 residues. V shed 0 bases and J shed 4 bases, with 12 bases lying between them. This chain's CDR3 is CSVEERKGFTEAFF. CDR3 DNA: TGCAGCGTTGAAGAAAGAAAGGGTTTCACTGAAGCTTTCTTT.

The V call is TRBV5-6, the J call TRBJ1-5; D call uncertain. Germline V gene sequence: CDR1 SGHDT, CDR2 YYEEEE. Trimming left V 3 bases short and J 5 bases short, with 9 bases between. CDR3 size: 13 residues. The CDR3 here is CASSSDHDQPQHF. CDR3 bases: TGTGCCAGCAGCTCCGACCACGATCAGCCCCAGCATTTT.